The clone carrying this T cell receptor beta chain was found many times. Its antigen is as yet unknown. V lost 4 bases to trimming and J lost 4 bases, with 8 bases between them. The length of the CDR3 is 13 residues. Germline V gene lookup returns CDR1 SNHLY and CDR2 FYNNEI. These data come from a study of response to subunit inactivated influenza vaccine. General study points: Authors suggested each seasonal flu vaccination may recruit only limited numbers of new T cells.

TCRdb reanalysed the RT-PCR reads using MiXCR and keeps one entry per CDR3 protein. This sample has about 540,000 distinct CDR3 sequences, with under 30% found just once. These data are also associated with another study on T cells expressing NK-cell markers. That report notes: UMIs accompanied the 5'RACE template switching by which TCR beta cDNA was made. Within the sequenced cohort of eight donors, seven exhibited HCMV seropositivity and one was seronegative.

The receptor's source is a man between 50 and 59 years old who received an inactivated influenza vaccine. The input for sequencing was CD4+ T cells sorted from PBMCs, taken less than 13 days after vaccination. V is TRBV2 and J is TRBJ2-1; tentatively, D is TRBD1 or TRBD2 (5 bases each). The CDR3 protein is CASSVGAYNEQFF. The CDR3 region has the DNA TGTGCCAGCAGTGTCGGGGCGTACAATGAGCAGTTCTTC.